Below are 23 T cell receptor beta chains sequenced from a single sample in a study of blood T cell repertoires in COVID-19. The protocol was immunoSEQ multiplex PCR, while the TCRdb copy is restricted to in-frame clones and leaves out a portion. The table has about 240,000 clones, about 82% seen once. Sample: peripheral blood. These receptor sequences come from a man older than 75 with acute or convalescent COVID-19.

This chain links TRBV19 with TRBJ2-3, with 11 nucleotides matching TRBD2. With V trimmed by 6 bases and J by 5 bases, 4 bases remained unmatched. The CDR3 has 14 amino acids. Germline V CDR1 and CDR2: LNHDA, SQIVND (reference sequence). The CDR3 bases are TGTGCCAGTAGACTAGCGGGAGCTATAGATACGCAGTATTTT. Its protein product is CASRLAGAIDTQYF.

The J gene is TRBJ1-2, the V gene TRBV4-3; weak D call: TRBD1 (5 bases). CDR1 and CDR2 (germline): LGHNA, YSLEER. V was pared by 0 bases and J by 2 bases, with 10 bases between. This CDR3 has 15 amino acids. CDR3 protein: CASSQDGQGNYGYTF. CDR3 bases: TGCGCCAGCAGCCAAGACGGGCAGGGAAACTATGGCTACACCTTC.

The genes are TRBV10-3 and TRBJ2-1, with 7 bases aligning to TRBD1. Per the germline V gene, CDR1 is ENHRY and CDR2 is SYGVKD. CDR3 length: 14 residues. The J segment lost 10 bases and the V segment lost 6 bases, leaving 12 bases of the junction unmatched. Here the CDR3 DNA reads TGTGCCATCAGCTTCCTCGACAGGGCTTGGGAGCAGTTCTTC. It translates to CAISFLDRAWEQFF.

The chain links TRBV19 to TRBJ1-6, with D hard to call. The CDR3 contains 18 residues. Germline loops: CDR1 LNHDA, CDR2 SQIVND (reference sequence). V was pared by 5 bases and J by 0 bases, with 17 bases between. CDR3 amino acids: CASSSPFSESSYNSPLHF. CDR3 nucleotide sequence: TGTGCCAGTAGTTCGCCATTTTCTGAGAGCTCCTATAATTCACCCCTCCACTTT.

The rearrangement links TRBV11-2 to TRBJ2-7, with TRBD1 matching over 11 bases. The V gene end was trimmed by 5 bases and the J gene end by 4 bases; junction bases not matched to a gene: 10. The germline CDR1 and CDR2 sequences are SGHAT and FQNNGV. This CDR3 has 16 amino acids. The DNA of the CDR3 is TGTGCCAGCAGCCCAATAGGCGGACAGGGGGCGTACGAGCAGTACTTC. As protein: CASSPIGGQGAYEQYF.

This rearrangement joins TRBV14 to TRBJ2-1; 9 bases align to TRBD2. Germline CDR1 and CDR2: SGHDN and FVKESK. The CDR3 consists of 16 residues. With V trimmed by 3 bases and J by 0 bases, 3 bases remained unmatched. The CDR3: CASSHFSGSSYNEQFF. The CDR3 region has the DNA TGTGCCAGCAGCCATTTTAGCGGGAGCTCCTACAATGAGCAGTTCTTC.

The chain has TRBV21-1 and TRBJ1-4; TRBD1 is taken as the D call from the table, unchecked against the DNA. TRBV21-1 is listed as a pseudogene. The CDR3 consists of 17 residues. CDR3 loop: CAPKRPGKVATNEKLFF. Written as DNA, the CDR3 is TGTGCCCCCAAGAGGCCAGGGAAAGTGGCAACTAATGAAAAACTGTTTTTT.

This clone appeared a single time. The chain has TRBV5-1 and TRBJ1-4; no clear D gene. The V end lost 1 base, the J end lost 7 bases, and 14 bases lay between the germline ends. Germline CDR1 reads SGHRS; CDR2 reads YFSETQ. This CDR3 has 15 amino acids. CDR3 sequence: CASSLRSAVGEKLFF. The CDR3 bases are TGCGCCAGCAGCTTGAGGTCCGCGGTGGGTGAAAAACTGTTTTTT. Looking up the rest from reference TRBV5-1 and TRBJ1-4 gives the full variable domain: KAGVTQTPRYLIKTRGQQVTLSCSPISGHRSVSWYQQTPGQGLQFLFEYFSETQRNKGNFPGRFSGRQFSNSRSEMNVSTLELGDSALYLCASSLRSAVGEKLFFGSGTQLSVL.

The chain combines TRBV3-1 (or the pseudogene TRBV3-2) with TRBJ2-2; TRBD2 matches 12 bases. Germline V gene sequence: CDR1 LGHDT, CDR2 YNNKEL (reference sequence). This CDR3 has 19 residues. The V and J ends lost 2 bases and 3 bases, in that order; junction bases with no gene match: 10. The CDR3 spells CASSQRIRLAGVYTGELFF. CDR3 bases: TGTGCCAGCAGCCAACGTATCCGACTAGCGGGAGTTTACACCGGGGAGCTGTTTTTT.

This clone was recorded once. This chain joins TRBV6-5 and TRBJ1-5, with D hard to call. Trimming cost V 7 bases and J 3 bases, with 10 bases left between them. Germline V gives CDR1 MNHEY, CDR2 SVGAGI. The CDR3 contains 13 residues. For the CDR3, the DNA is TGTGCCAGCATCCAGGAATACAATCAGCCCCAGCATTTT. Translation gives CASIQEYNQPQHF.

Here the CDR3 DNA reads TGTGCCAGCAGTTTAGTGAGATTTGAAGCTTTCTTT. Translating it yields CASSLVRFEAFF. The chain employs TRBV12-3 or TRBV12-4 and TRBJ1-1; D is unresolved. With 1 base removed from V and 7 bases from J, the gap between germline ends came to 7 bases. The CDR3 runs 12 residues.

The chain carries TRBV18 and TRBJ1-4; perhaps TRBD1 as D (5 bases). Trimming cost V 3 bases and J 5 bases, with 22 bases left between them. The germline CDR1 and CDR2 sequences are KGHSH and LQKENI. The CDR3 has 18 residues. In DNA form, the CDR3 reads TGTGCCAGCTCACCTGCAACAGCGGCGGGGCAGCTAAATGAAAAACTGTTTTTT. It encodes CASSPATAAGQLNEKLFF.

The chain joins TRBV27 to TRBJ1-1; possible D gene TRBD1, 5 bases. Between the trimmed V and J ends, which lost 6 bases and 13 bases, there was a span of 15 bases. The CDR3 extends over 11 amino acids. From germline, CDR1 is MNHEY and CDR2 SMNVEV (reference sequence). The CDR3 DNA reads TGTGCCAGCAGCCAAGGGTTTAGGGGTTTCTTT. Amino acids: CASSQGFRGFF.

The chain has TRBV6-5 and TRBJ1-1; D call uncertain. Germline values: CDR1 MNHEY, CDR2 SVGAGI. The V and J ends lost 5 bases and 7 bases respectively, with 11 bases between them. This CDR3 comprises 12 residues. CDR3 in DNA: TGTGCCAGCAGTCCTCGCCAGGATGAAGCTTTCTTT. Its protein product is CASSPRQDEAFF.

CDR3 in DNA: TGTGCCAGCAGCTTTAGTAACGCCGGGGAGCTGTTTTTT. Protein: CASSFSNAGELFF. The gene calls are TRBV7-3 and TRBJ2-2; D gene uncertain. CDR1 is SGHTA and CDR2 is FQGTGA in the germline V gene. V was pared by 3 bases and J by 6 bases, with 8 bases between. The CDR3 sequence is 13 residues long.

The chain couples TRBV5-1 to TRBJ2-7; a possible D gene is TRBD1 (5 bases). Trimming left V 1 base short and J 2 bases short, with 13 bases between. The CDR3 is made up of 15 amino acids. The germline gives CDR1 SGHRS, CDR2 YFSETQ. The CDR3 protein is CASSLRFGHAYEQYF. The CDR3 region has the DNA TGCGCCAGCAGCTTGAGGTTCGGACACGCCTACGAGCAGTACTTC.

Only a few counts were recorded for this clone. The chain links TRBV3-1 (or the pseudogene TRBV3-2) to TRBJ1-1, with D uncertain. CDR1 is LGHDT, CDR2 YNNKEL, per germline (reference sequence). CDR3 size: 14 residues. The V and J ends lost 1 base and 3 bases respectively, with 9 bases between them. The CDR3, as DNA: TGTGCCAGCAGCCAAGTTGGGCGTTACACTGAAGCTTTCTTT. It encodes CASSQVGRYTEAFF.

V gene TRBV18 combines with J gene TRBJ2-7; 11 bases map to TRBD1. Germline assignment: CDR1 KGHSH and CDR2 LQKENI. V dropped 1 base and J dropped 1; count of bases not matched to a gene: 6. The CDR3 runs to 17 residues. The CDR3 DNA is TGTGCCAGCTCACCACGCGAGGACAGGGGGCGTTCCTACGAGCAGTACTTC. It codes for CASSPREDRGRSYEQYF.

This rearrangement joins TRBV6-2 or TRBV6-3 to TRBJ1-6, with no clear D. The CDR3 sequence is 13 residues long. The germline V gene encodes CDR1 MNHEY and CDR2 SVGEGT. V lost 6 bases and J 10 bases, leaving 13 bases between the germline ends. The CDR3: CASSPTLLSPLHF. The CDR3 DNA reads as TGTGCCAGCAGCCCCACGTTGCTATCACCCCTCCACTTT.

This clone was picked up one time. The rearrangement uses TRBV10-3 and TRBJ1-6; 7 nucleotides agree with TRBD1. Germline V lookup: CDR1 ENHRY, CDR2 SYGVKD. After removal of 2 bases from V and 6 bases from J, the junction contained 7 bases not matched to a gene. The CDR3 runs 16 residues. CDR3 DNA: TGTGCCATCAGTGAGAACCCGACAGGGCTTAATTCACCCCTCCACTTT. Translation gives CAISENPTGLNSPLHF.

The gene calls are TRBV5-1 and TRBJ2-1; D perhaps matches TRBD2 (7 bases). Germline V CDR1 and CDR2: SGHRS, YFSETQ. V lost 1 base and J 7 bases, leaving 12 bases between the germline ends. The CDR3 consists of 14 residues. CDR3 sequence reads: CASSLHGGPNEQFF. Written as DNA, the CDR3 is TGCGCCAGCAGCTTGCACGGGGGGCCAAATGAGCAGTTCTTC.

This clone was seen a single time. Here the CDR3 DNA reads TGTGCCAGCAGTTATAACCGGGGAATGAACACTGAAGCTTTCTTT. Encoded protein: CASSYNRGMNTEAFF. The chain has TRBV6-6 and TRBJ1-1; no definite D call. This CDR3 comprises 15 residues. V was trimmed by 3 bases and J by 0 bases, leaving 11 bases between them. The germline CDR1 and CDR2 sequences are MNHNY and SVGAGI (reference sequence).

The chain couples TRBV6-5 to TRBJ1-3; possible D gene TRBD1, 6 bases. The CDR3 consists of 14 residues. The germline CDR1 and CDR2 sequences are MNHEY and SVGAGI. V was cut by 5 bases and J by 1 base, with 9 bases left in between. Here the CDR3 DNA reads TGTGCCAGCAGTCAGGGGAAATCTGGAAACACCATATATTTT. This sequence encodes CASSQGKSGNTIYF.